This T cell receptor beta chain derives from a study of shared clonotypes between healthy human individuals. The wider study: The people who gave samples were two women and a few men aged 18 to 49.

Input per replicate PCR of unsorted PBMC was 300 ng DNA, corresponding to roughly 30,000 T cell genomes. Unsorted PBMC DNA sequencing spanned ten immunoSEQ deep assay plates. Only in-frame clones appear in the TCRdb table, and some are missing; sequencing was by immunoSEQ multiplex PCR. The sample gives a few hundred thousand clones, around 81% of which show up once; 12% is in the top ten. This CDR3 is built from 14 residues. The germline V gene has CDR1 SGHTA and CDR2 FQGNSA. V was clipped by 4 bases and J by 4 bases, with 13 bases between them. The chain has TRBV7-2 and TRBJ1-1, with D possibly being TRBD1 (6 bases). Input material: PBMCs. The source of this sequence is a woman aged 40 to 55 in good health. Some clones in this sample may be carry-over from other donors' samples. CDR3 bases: TGTGCCAGCAGCTCGGTGACAGGTTTCACTGAAGCTTTCTTT. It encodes CASSSVTGFTEAFF. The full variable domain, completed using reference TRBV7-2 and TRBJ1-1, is GAGVSQSPSNKVTEKGKDVELRCDPISGHTALYWYRQSLGQGLEFLIYFQGNSAPDKSGLPSDRFSAERTGGSVSTLTIQRTQQEDSAVYLCASSSVTGFTEAFFGQGTRLTVV.